This T cell receptor (beta chain) was identified in a study of blood T cell repertoires in COVID-19. Study details: COVID-19 samples, acute and convalescent, were from the United States, Italy and Spain. Sample material is recorded as cDNA or gDNA derived from T cells, B-cell-depleted T cells, or PBMCs.

Per the original methods: Amplification of reference gene primers provided the estimated nucleated cell counts. Clones were sequenced by immunoSEQ multiplex PCR, and TCRdb holds only the in-frame ones, with some missing. V and J calls and clone size are those listed in that table; D and trimming were worked out from the DNA. The table has fewer than 450,000 clones, 75% to 90% seen once. Trimming removed 6 bases from V and 8 bases from J; junction bases left unmatched: 5. CDR1 is SGHRS and CDR2 is YFSETQ in the germline V gene. The CDR3 sequence is 14 residues long. The source is a woman aged 45-60 years with COVID-19, enrolled during active disease. The chain joins TRBV5-1 to TRBJ2-1; 13 bases agree with TRBD2. Material for sequencing was peripheral blood. The chain's CDR3 is CASTTTSGRHEQFF. CDR3 nucleotide sequence: TGCGCCAGCACGACGACTAGCGGGAGGCATGAGCAGTTCTTC.